This T cell receptor beta chain originates from a study of control samples from healthy donors and cancer patients. Libraries were prepared by immunoSEQ multiplex PCR; TCRdb keeps only in-frame clonotypes and omits some of them. The sample consists of approximately 220,000 clones, just under 95% of them appearing once. This CDR3 comprises 12 residues. V was pared by 6 bases and J by 8 bases, with 11 bases between. Sequenced material: blood. This receptor was obtained from a man aged 45-60 years in good health. This chain joins TRBV12-3 or TRBV12-4 and TRBJ1-5; a weak D match, TRBD1 (5 bases). Here the CDR3 DNA reads TGTGCCAGCAGCCTAGGGGTGGAGCCCCAGCATTTT. Protein sequence: CASSLGVEPQHF.